This T cell receptor beta chain was identified during a study of blood T cell repertoires in COVID-19 (dated by TCRdb to 2020 to 2021). Notes on the research overall: Samples covering the acute and convalescent phases of COVID-19 were provided by collaborators in the United States, Italy and Spain. Samples were obtained from the ongoing ImmuneRACE study (first 160 participants) and from 950 to 1,500 subjects provided by 6 global collaborators. A de-identified subject ID, COVID-19 status, age in years and sex were almost always included in the sample metadata. The material from the prospective study consisted of cDNA or gDNA derived from T cells, B-cell-depleted T cells, or PBMCs. The dataset comprised deeply sampled blood TCRbeta repertoires from subjects exposed to, actively infected with, or recovered from COVID-19. Where available, HLA class I and class II types were obtained from metadata supplied by the sample provider rather than from assay-based typing. The repertoires were made available in a free public database intended to serve as a resource for research on the immune response to SARS-CoV-2. Study-level results and caveats: The quantity of clinical and demographic metadata differed by source and by participant and was supplied without curation.

TCRbeta CDR3 regions were amplified from genomic DNA using the immunoSEQ Assay, a bias-controlled multiplex PCR. The published analysis was carried out like this. The number of nucleated cells in each sample was estimated from the amplification of reference gene primers within the assay. To quantify the absolute abundance of each unique TCRbeta CDR3 rearrangement, sequence reads were collapsed and filtered. For each sample, productive Simpson clonality was calculated by taking the square root of Simpson's diversity index across productive rearrangements. TCRdb's version of the immuneACCESS table is confined to in-frame rearrangements and falls short of the full clone set. An unresolved V gene accounts for under half of the shortfall where checked; the remainder is of unknown origin. V, J and clone size derive from that table, while D and trimming were established from the DNA sequence. Across this sample there are about 160,000 clones, with 82% seen only once. Clones ranked in the top ten supply approximately 18% of the sample.

The CDR3 measures 12 amino acids from cysteine to phenylalanine. The CDR3 DNA has 36 bases and is translated from base 1. CDR1 and CDR2 (GTSNPN, SVGIG) derive from the germline V gene (reference sequence). V is reduced by 2 bases and J by 4 bases, leaving a spacing of 6 bases between them. In the prospective study, participants were about 18 to 100 years old, resided in 24 geographic areas of the United States, and were enrolled through a virtual design. To assign participants to cohorts, the prospective study relied on clinical history that participants themselves reported in a screening survey and a study questionnaire. Recovered participants in ImmuneRACE Cohort 3 were defined by two consecutive negative NP/OP PCR tests, clearance by a healthcare professional, or resolution of symptoms. Each participant in the prospective study had whole blood, serum and a nasopharyngeal or oropharyngeal swab collected by mobile phlebotomists. Participants in the prospective study had the option to provide additional blood draws and questionnaires over an approximately two-month period. Before DNA extraction, blood samples from the prospective study were shipped at room temperature or frozen.

Remarks on this clone: Its antigen has not been determined. No qualities accompany the bases; no much larger clone lies one base away.

Recombination joined TRBV30 with TRBJ1-5; the D segment could be TRBD1, given 6 matching bases. Sequencing used PBMCs or T cells enriched from blood (not recorded which). This TCR was sampled from a man in his sixties who had recovered from COVID-19. The bases read TGTGCCTGGAGTACAGGGAATCAGCCCCAGCATTTT. Translation gives CAWSTGNQPQHF.